This T cell receptor beta chain was captured by sequencing in a study of a mutant IDH1 vaccine in newly diagnosed glioma. Study context: Patients under treatment included around 60% males and approximately 38% females and had a mean age of around 43 years. The earlier regimen, radiotherapy, temozolomide, or both, was most often both.

Sequenced by immunoSEQ multiplex PCR; TCRdb stores in-frame clones only, minus some. The repertoire holds nearly 70,000 clones, with less than 85% as singletons. The time point was: baseline, week 1 (first vaccination visit). Regarding treatment: pre-vaccination baseline after standard-of-care therapy. General observations from the study: Induction of immune responses by the vaccine occurred in about 92% of patients. Changes to the top peripheral T cell clonotypes appeared unrelated to pseudoprogression.

Worth noting for this clone: Its antigen is unknown.

The CDR3 sequence is 14 residues long. V shed 0 bases and J shed 7 bases, with 10 bases lying between them. Germline V gives CDR1 MNHEY, CDR2 SVGAGI. Specimen: PBMCs, collected from a glioma patient treated with radiotherapy, temozolomide or both. The clonotype comes from a man between 45 and 60 years old with glioma. This chain connects TRBV6-5 to TRBJ1-3; no firm D call. For the CDR3, the DNA is TGTGCCAGCAGTTACTCGGGGAGGGAGAACACCATATATTTT. Protein: CASSYSGRENTIYF.